The rows below give T cell receptor beta chains drawn from one sample of a study of blood T cells in healthy people across ages. From the 5' RACE reads, TCRdb called clonotypes with MiXCR, one entry per CDR3 protein. Here the sample spans fewer than 2,000,000 distinct CDR3 sequences, about 32% being singletons. Sequencing was done on a sample of blood. The receptors derive from a woman aged 25 to 45 in good health. CDR3s include the opening cysteine and the closing phenylalanine or tryptophan. D genes are given only for firm matches. A clone size is listed for some rows: how often the clone was seen (once, few, many), or a class if it is expanded.

>few|TRBV9|TRBJ1-4|TRBD1
CASSRQGRSTNEKLFF
>few|TRBV9|TRBJ2-5|NA
CASSERQGETQYF
>NA|TRBV12-3/TRBV12-4|TRBJ2-3|NA
CASSFGAGGADTQYF
>many|TRBV20-1|TRBJ2-7|NA
CSARPGSPRYSYEQYF
>NA|TRBV6-6|TRBJ1-2|NA
CASSYSPRSYTF
>NA|TRBV11-2|TRBJ2-1|NA
CASSFGAQQFF
>NA|TRBV20-1|TRBJ1-2|NA
CRGGGMDLLEGYTF
>few|TRBV20-1|TRBJ2-3|TRBD2
CSASLAGITDTQYF
>NA|TRBV10-3|TRBJ2-7|NA
CAISEAGSNYEQYF
>few|TRBV12-3/TRBV12-4|TRBJ2-3|TRBD1
CASSSGGANTDTQYF
>few|TRBV20-1|TRBJ2-1|NA
CSASKRDVLTYEQFF
>many|TRBV12-3/TRBV12-4|TRBJ2-7|NA
CASSFVTYEQYF
>NA|TRBV6-6|TRBJ2-5|NA
CASRLQGMQTQYF
>NA|TRBV30|TRBJ2-3|TRBD2
CAWRALAGTDTQYF
>once|TRBV10-3|TRBJ1-5|TRBD1
CAISESIGRDREGQPQHF
>NA|TRBV28|TRBJ2-7|TRBD2
CASSSRGMGLAAYEQYF
>few|TRBV6-5|TRBJ2-5|TRBD2
CASSPDAGGSETQYF
>few|TRBV4-1|TRBJ2-3|TRBD2
CASSLLGLAGVQDTQYF